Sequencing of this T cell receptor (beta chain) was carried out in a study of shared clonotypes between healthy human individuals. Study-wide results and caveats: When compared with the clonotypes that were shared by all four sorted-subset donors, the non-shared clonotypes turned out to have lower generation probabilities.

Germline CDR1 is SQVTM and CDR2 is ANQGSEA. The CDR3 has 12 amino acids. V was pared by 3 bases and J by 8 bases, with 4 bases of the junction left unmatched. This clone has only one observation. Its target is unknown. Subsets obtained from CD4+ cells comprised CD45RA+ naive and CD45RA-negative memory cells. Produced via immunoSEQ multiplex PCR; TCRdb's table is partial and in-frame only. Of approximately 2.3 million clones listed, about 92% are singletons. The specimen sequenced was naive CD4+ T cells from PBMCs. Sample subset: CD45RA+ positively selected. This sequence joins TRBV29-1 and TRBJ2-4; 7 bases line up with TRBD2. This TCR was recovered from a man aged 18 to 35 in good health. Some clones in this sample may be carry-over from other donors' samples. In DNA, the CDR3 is TGCAGCGTTGAGGCGGGAGATGACATTCAGTACTTC. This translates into CSVEAGDDIQYF.